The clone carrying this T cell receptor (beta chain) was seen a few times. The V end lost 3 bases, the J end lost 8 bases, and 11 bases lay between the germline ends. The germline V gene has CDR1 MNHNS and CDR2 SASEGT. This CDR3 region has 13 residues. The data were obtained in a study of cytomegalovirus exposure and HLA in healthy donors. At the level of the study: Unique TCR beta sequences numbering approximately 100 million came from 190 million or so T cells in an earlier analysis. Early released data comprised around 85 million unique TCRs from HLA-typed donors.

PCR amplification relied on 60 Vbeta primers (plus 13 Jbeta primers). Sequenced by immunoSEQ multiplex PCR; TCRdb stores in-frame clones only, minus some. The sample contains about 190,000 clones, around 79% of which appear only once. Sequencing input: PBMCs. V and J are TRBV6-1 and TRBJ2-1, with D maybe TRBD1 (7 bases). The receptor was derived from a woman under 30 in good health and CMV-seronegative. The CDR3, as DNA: TGTGCCAGCAGTGACAGGGGGGTCGATGAGCAGTTCTTC. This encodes CASSDRGVDEQFF.